This T cell receptor beta chain was sequenced during a study of beta chain features in type 1 diabetes listed by TCRdb under 2018. In the study overall: Mean age, gender distribution, total cell number and subset yield were not different between patients and healthy donors. Naive and central memory subsets were obtained from all 30 or so donors, but regulatory and stem cell-like memory subsets were isolated from only 8 patients and roughly eight healthy donors. The study compared TCRB repertoires of sorted circulating CD4+ T cell subsets between recently diagnosed type 1 diabetes patients and matched healthy donors. A total of about 100 million sorted cells were examined across all samples, and RNA yield correlated strongly with the number of cells per subset. Results and caveats for the whole study, not just this receptor: Type 1 diabetes patients showed a moderate but significant shortening of TCRB CDR3 length in all four CD4+ subsets. Only small numbers of individuals were included in the HLA sub-analyses, which left unresolved whether HLA type had any influence on TCRB rearrangement. Because cDNA was sequenced instead of genomic DNA, highly expressing activated cells could be over-represented, though the groups showed no difference in activation or CD3 levels. Naive, central memory and regulatory TCRB repertoires appeared to be more alike among patients than among healthy donors. At VDJ recombination sites, type 1 diabetes patients had fewer insertions and more deleted nucleotides, which implies abnormalities in thymic rearrangement. PCR may preferentially amplify shorter templates, but because patient and control samples were amplified and corrected together, any resulting skew would affect both groups equally.

All of the isolated RNA was reverse transcribed with the High Capacity cDNA Reverse Transcription Kit, so expressed TCRB transcripts were sequenced. Deep immunoSEQ sequencing was applied to naive, central memory and regulatory T cell samples, giving an average of roughly 3.6 million total reads per sample. After sorted cells were lysed in RLT buffer, RNA was extracted with DNase-treated RNeasy Micro or Mini kits, with the choice depending on cell number. To prevent cross-contamination, every cell subset was processed on its own, while patient and healthy donor samples were processed together. TCRB sequences were amplified from cDNA with the immunoSEQ multiplex PCR, producing 87-bp fragments spanning the CDR3 region. Sequencing of the amplicons was done on the Illumina HiSeq platform. On the study's bioinformatics: Synthetic template baselines were used to correct PCR bias computationally, reads within Hamming distance 2 were collapsed, and singletons that could not be merged were discarded. Reads were aligned against IMGT to assign V, D and J genes, CDR3 length and insertions or deletions at six rearrangement sites. Within each subset, clonotype counts were normalized to sorted cell number, and only after that were true diversity and Gini coefficients computed with the tcR R package. The overlap coefficient, calculated on TCRB nucleotide sequences, was used to quantify repertoire sharing. As a proxy for the pre-selection repertoire, out-of-frame TCRB sequences from naive cells were analyzed. TCRdb mirrors the immuneACCESS table, restricted to in-frame sequences. Some clones are absent from its copies; in checked studies, under half trace to an unresolved V gene, and the reason for the others is unknown. V and J calls and clone size come straight from that table; D and trimming were deduced from the DNA. The sample profile shows under 800,000 clones; around 16% of them were found once. The ten top clones hold about 0.093% of the sample.

The junction shows trimming of 7 bases on V and 5 bases on J, and the gene matches do not reach 10 bases of it. The CDR3 measures 15 amino acids from cysteine to phenylalanine. CDR3 DNA only is kept here, 45 bases in frame from base 1. Reading the germline V gene (reference sequence) gives CDR1 MNHEY and CDR2 SMNVEV. Turning to this clone: What this receptor recognizes is not known. Base qualities are not at hand, and no much larger clone is one base apart.

From each donor, a single peripheral blood sample of 95 to 150 mL on average was drawn into heparinised tubes. A BD FACSAria II was used to sort naive, central memory, regulatory and stem cell-like memory CD4+ T cells with a panel that included CD45RO, CCR7, CD25, CD127, CD95 and CD27. All sorted populations exceeded 98% purity. Right away, PBMCs were isolated by Lymphoprep density gradient centrifugation and were stained directly, with no culture step. So that batch effects would be minimized, each experiment stained and sorted samples in pairs, pairing one healthy donor with one patient. The rearrangement joined TRBV27 to TRBJ2-5; 10 nucleotides in the junction match TRBD1. This clonotype was obtained from a young man in good health. Sequenced: naive CD4+ T cells from blood. This sample's cell subset or site label indicates: true naive CD4+ T cells. The CDR3 region reads CASKPRTGGVETQYF. The bases are TGTGCCAGCAAGCCCAGGACAGGGGGGGTTGAGACCCAGTACTTC.